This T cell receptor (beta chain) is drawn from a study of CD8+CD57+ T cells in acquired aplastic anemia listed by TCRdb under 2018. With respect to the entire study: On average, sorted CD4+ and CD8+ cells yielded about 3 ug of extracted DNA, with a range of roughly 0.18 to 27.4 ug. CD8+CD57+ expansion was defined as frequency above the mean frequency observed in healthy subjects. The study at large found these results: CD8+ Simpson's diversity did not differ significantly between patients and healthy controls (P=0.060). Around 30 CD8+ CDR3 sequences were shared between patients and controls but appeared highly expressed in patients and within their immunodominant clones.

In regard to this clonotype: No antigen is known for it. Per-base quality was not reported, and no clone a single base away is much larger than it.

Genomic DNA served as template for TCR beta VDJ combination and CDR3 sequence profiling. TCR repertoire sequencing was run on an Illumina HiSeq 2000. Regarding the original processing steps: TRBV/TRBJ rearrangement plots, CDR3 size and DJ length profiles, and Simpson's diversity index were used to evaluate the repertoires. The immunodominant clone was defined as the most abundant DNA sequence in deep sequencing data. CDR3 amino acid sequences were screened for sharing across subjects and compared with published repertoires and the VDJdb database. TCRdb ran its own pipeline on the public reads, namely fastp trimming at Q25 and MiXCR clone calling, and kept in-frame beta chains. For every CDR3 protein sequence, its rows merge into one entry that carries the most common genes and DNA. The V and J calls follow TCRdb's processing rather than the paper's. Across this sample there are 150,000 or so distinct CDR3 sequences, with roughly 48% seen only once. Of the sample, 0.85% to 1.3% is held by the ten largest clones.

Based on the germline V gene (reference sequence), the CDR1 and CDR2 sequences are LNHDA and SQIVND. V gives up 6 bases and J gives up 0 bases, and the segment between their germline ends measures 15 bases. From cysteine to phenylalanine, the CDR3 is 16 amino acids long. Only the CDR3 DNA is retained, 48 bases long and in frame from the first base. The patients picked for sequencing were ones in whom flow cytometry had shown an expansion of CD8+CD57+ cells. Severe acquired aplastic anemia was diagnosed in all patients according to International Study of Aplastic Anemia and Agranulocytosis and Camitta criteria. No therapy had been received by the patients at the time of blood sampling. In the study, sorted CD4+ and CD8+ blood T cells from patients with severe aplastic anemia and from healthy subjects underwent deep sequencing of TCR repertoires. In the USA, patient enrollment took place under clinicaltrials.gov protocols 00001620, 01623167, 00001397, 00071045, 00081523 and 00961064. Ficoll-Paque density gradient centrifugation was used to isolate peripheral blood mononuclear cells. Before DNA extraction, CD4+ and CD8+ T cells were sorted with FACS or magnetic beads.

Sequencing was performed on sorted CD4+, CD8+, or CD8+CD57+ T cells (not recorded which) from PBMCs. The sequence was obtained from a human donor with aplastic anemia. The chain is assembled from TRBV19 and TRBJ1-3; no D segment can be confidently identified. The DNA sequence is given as TGTGCCAGTAGACTTAGACTTCCCAGCTCTGGAAACACCATATATTTT. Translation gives CASRLRLPSSGNTIYF.